This T cell receptor beta chain is drawn from a study of blood T cell repertoires in COVID-19. Study summary: Whether acute or convalescent, the COVID-19 samples came from the United States, Italy and Spain. PBMCs, B-cell-depleted T cells, or T cells provided the cDNA or gDNA that made up the material.

The V gene end was trimmed by 3 bases and the J gene end by 9 bases; junction bases not matched to a gene: 5. Looked up from germline, CDR1 is SGDLS and CDR2 is YYNGEE. This CDR3 comprises 14 residues. Original processing notes: Researchers report that nucleated cell counts were estimated from reference gene primer amplification. The method was immunoSEQ multiplex PCR; TCRdb's version includes in-frame clones alone and lacks a portion of them. V and J calls and clone size are given by that table; D and trimming were obtained from the DNA. Found here are roughly 390,000 clones, 85% of them singletons; the top ten hold 3.5% to 4%.

The chain uses TRBV9 and TRBJ1-6, with 8 positions matching TRBD1. This receptor was taken from a woman between 18 and 29 years old with acute or convalescent COVID-19. Sequencing input: peripheral blood. CDR3 amino acids: CASSERQGFSPLHF. CDR3 nucleotide sequence: TGTGCCAGCAGCGAGCGACAGGGGTTTTCACCCCTCCACTTT. Full variable domain (rest looked up from reference TRBV9 and TRBJ1-6): DSGVTQTPKHLITATGQRVTLRCSPRSGDLSVYWYQQSLDQGLQFLIQYYNGEERAKGNILERFSAQQFPDLHSELNLSSLELGDSALYFCASSERQGFSPLHFGNGTRLTVT.